A selection of T cell receptor beta chains follows, all from one sample in a study of T cell repertoires in cytomegalovirus infection. TCRdb itself ran the reads through MiXCR, one entry per CDR3 protein. This table holds a few hundred thousand distinct CDR3 sequences, 17% found once. The sample was PBMCs. The source is a human donor in good health (CMV status not recorded). Some clones in this sample may be carry-over from other donors' samples. The CDR3 runs from the conserved cysteine through the conserved F or W. The D gene is left open where the match is weak. Some rows mark clone size as missing; the rest say once, few, many or name a class of expanded clone.

>17|TRBV11-3|many|TRBJ2-1|TRBD1
TGTGCCAGCAGCTTAGAGGGAGGGACAGGGGGCTACAATGAGCAGTTCTTC
CASSLEGGTGGYNEQFF
>15|TRBV28|NA|TRBJ2-3|NA
TGTGCCAGCAGTTTTACCGGGACACGCACAGATACGCAGTATTTT
CASSFTGTRTDTQYF
>16|TRBV28|many|TRBJ2-5|TRBD2
TGTGCCAGCAGTTTAGAGACTAGCGGGGGACAAGAGACCCAGTACTTC
CASSLETSGGQETQYF
>14|TRBV10-3|many|TRBJ1-1|NA
TGTGCCATCAGGGGGGACAAAGGGAACACTGAAGCTTTCTTT
CAIRGDKGNTEAFF
>13|TRBV20-1|many|TRBJ2-1|NA
TGCAGTGCTAGACTGGACAAGTACAATGAGCAGTTCTTC
CSARLDKYNEQFF
>15|TRBV20-1|few|TRBJ2-5|NA
TGCAGTGCTGCCACTCGACAGAGCCTCCAAGAGACCCAGTACTTC
CSAATRQSLQETQYF
>16|TRBV7-2|many|TRBJ2-2|NA
TGTGCCAGCAGCTTAGGGATGCGAGGCGACACCGGGGAGCTGTTTTTT
CASSLGMRGDTGELFF
>15|TRBV6-5|few|TRBJ2-7|TRBD1
TGTGCCAGCAGCTCCGGTCGGGACAGGGACTACGAGCAGTACTTC
CASSSGRDRDYEQYF
>15|TRBV7-2|many|TRBJ2-1|NA
TGTGCCAGCAGCTTATTAGGGGGGGTTTACAATGAGCAGTTCTTC
CASSLLGGVYNEQFF
>14|TRBV7-9|few|TRBJ1-4|NA
TGTGCCAGCAGTCGAACGGGAACTAATGAAAAACTGTTTTTT
CASSRTGTNEKLFF
>16|TRBV5-1|NA|TRBJ2-1|NA
TGCGCCAGCAGTCCTGAGTCGAGGAGCTCCTACAATGAGCAGTTCTTC
CASSPESRSSYNEQFF
>15|TRBV20-1|few|TRBJ1-1|NA
TGCAGTGCTAGAGATCCAACGAAAGTGAACACTGAAGCTTTCTTT
CSARDPTKVNTEAFF
>14|TRBV20-1|few|TRBJ1-6|TRBD1
TGCAGTGCTAGCCCCCAGGGGGGGAATTCACCCCTCCACTTT
CSASPQGGNSPLHF
>12|TRBV3-1|NA|TRBJ2-1|NA
TGTGCCAGCAGCCAACCTTTCGCTGAGCAGTTCTTC
CASSQPFAEQFF
>16|TRBV4-1|NA|TRBJ1-6|TRBD1
TGCGCCAGCAACCAGGGGGCGAGCTCCTATAATTCACCCCTCCACTTT
CASNQGASSYNSPLHF
>13|TRBV5-6|many|TRBJ2-5|TRBD1
TGTGCCAGCAGCACCGGACAGGGAAGGACCCAGTACTTC
CASSTGQGRTQYF
>16|TRBV7-9|many|TRBJ1-2|TRBD1
TGTGCCAGCAGCTTTCCAGGGGGCGACAGGGTCTATGGCTACACCTTC
CASSFPGGDRVYGYTF
>14|TRBV6-5|few|TRBJ1-2|TRBD1
TGTGCCAGCAGAACAGGGGGCGCAGGCTATGGCTACACCTTC
CASRTGGAGYGYTF
>14|TRBV7-2|many|TRBJ1-1|NA
TGTGCCAGCAGCATACAGGGACCCCTGACTGAAGCTTTCTTT
CASSIQGPLTEAFF
>13|TRBV28|few|TRBJ2-1|NA
TGTGCCAGCGGCAAAAAGGGGGGGCGCGAGCAGTTCTTC
CASGKKGGREQFF
>14|TRBV6-6|NA|TRBJ2-7|NA
TGTGCCAGCAGTTACTCTGGCCTACTCTACGAGCAGTACTTC
CASSYSGLLYEQYF
>18|TRBV7-2|many|TRBJ2-5|TRBD2
TGTGCCAGCAGCCCGCATTTTGGGATAGCGGGGGCAGCGGAGACCCAGTACTTC
CASSPHFGIAGAAETQYF
>15|TRBV7-2|many|TRBJ1-2|TRBD1
TGTGCCAGCAGCCCCCGACAGGGTTCTATTTATGGCTACACCTTC
CASSPRQGSIYGYTF
>15|TRBV12-3/TRBV12-4|NA|TRBJ1-1|NA
TGTGCCAGCAGTTTTCTTCCCCGGGGCTCCCATGAAGCTTTCTTT
CASSFLPRGSHEAFF